The 18 T cell receptor beta chains below come from one sample, sequenced in a study of cytomegalovirus exposure and HLA in healthy donors. The PCR contained 60 Vbeta and 13 Jbeta primers. Generated by immunoSEQ multiplex PCR, the TCRdb table keeps only in-frame clones and is missing some. The sample contains some 120,000 clones, around 75% of which appear only once. Sequenced input: PBMCs. The receptors derive from a middle-aged woman in good health and CMV-seropositive.

This chain uses TRBV28 with TRBJ1-2, with a weak D call TRBD1 (5 bases). Germline CDR1 and CDR2: MDHEN and SYDVKM. The CDR3 loop spans 15 amino acids. V was pared by 7 bases and J by 3 bases, with 18 bases between. The CDR3 loop is CASTASGFEDYGYTF. CDR3 sequence (DNA): TGTGCCAGCACAGCGTCAGGGTTTGAAGACTATGGCTACACCTTC.

The chain is built from TRBV5-1 and TRBJ2-3; tentatively, D is TRBD1 (6 bases). The germline gives CDR1 SGHRS, CDR2 YFSETQ. The CDR3 extends over 15 amino acids. The V and J ends lost 4 bases and 2 bases respectively, with 14 bases between them. CDR3 sequence reads: CASSLDSQYTDTQYF. Here the CDR3 DNA reads TGCGCCAGCAGCCTGGACAGCCAGTACACAGATACGCAGTATTTT.

V gene TRBV6-1 combines with J gene TRBJ1-2, with no clear D. Trimming removed 2 bases from V and 4 bases from J, with 11 bases in between. CDR3 length: 14 residues. Looked up from germline, CDR1 is MNHNS and CDR2 is SASEGT. The CDR3 DNA reads TGTGCCAGCAGTGAAAGCCCGGGTTTCTATGGCTACACCTTC. It is translated as CASSESPGFYGYTF.

V usage is TRBV7-9 and J usage is TRBJ1-1; TRBD1 matches at 9 bases. Trimming removed 4 bases from V and 1 base from J; junction bases left unmatched: 1. The germline CDR1 and CDR2 sequences are SEHNR and FQNEAQ (reference sequence). The CDR3 has 14 amino acids. The CDR3 DNA reads TGTGCCAGCAGCTCGGACAGGGGGAACACTGAAGCTTTCTTT. Translation gives CASSSDRGNTEAFF. Looking up the rest from reference TRBV7-9 and TRBJ1-1 gives the full variable domain: DTGVSQNPRHKITKRGQNVTFRCDPISEHNRLYWYRQTLGQGPEFLTYFQNEAQLEKSRLLSDRFSAERPKGSFSTLEIQRTEQGDSAMYLCASSSDRGNTEAFFGQGTRLTVV.

The rearrangement links TRBV2 to TRBJ1-5; TRBD1 aligns across 9 bases. This CDR3 has 16 residues. CDR1 is SNHLY, CDR2 FYNNEI, per germline. V gave up 10 bases and J gave up 2 bases; unmatched junction bases: 12. The CDR3: CATGPRDRAGNQPQHF. The CDR3 coding sequence is TGTGCCACCGGACCTAGGGACAGGGCGGGCAATCAGCCCCAGCATTTT.

The chain carries TRBV18 and TRBJ2-7, with a possible D match to TRBD1 (5 bases). CDR3 size: 12 residues. V lost 3 bases, J lost 6 bases, and 9 bases lay in between. Germline CDR1 KGHSH, CDR2 LQKENI. The CDR3, as DNA: TGTGCCAGCTCACCTCAGGGTTCCGAGCAGTACTTC. It encodes CASSPQGSEQYF. The full variable domain, completed using reference TRBV18 and TRBJ2-7, is NAGVMQNPRHLVRRRGQEARLRCSPMKGHSHVYWYRQLPEEGLKFMVYLQKENIIDESGMPKERFSAEFPKEGPSILRIQQVVRGDSAAYFCASSPQGSEQYFGPGTRLTVT.

J is TRBJ1-4 and V is TRBV7-9; TRBD1 aligns across 10 bases. This CDR3 region has 15 residues. Germline trimming cut 5 bases from V and 6 bases from J; bases unmatched to any gene: 6. Germline values: CDR1 SEHNR, CDR2 FQNEAQ (reference sequence). The CDR3 DNA reads TGTGCCAGCAGCAACCGACAGGGGGCGGATGAAAAACTGTTTTTT. As protein: CASSNRQGADEKLFF.

The V call is TRBV2, the J call TRBJ2-7, with 7 bases aligning to TRBD2. The CDR3 totals 14 residues. The ends lost 3 bases at V and 6 bases at J; junction bases unmatched: 8. The V gene's germline CDR1 is SNHLY and CDR2 FYNNEI. This CDR3 reads CASSEGLSITEQYF. The CDR3, as DNA: TGTGCCAGCAGTGAGGGACTATCCATCACCGAGCAGTACTTC. The full variable domain, with the rest looked up from reference TRBV2 and TRBJ2-7, is EPEVTQTPSHQVTQMGQEVILRCVPISNHLYFYWYRQILGQKVEFLVSFYNNEISEKSEIFDDQFSVERPDGSNFTLKIRSTKLEDSAMYFCASSEGLSITEQYFGPGTRLTVT.

The genes are TRBV7-6 and TRBJ1-2, with 9 bases identical to TRBD1. The V gene end was trimmed by 5 bases and the J gene end by 0 bases; junction bases not matched to a gene: 10. Germline V gives CDR1 SGHVS, CDR2 FNYEAQ. The CDR3 is made up of 17 amino acids. The CDR3 here is CASSPYLGQGANYGYTF. The CDR3 DNA is TGTGCCAGCAGCCCTTACTTGGGACAGGGCGCTAACTATGGCTACACCTTC. Drawing the rest from reference TRBV7-6 and TRBJ1-2, the complete variable domain is GAGVSQSPRYKVTKRGQDVALRCDPISGHVSLYWYRQALGQGPEFLTYFNYEAQQDKSGLPNDRFSAERPEGSISTLTIQRTEQRDSAMYRCASSPYLGQGANYGYTFGSGTRLTVV.

V usage is TRBV18 and J usage is TRBJ1-1; D possibly corresponds to TRBD1 (5 bases). CDR3 length equals 14 residues. V lost 6 bases to trimming and J lost 4 bases, with 15 bases between them. Germline V gene lookup returns CDR1 KGHSH and CDR2 LQKENI. CDR3 in amino acids: CASSPVGVPTEAFF. CDR3 coding DNA: TGTGCCAGCTCCCCAGTAGGGGTCCCCACTGAAGCTTTCTTT.

The CDR3 nucleotides read TGTGCCAGCAGCCGCGGGACAGGGGAAGTCTCTGGAAACACCATATATTTT. Amino acids: CASSRGTGEVSGNTIYF. J is TRBJ1-3 and V is TRBV5-4, with 10 bases that match TRBD1. Germline V gene lookup returns CDR1 SGHNT and CDR2 YYREEE (reference sequence). With 4 bases clipped from V and 0 bases from J, the junction kept 7 bases outside the gene matches. CDR3 size: 17 residues.

V usage is TRBV5-1 and J usage is TRBJ2-2; TRBD2 aligns across 13 bases. The germline V gene encodes CDR1 SGHRS and CDR2 YFSETQ. Trimming cost V 4 bases and J 2 bases; bases outside gene matches: 5. The CDR3 consists of 17 residues. Here the CDR3 reads CASSLKGLAGNTGELFF. In nucleotides, the CDR3 is TGCGCCAGCAGCCTAAAGGGACTAGCGGGAAACACCGGGGAGCTGTTTTTT.

The chain employs TRBV25-1 and TRBJ1-3; TRBD1 matches at 7 bases. CDR1 and CDR2 (germline): MGHDK, SYGVNS. V gave up 3 bases and J gave up 8 bases; unmatched junction bases: 7. This CDR3 spans 14 amino acids. In nucleotides, the CDR3 is TGTGCCAGCAGTGACCCAGGGGGAGCGGACACCATATATTTT. Amino acid sequence: CASSDPGGADTIYF.

The rearrangement joins TRBV4-1 to TRBJ1-2, with TRBD1 as a possible D gene (5 bases). This CDR3 comprises 14 residues. Per the germline V gene, CDR1 is MGHRA and CDR2 is YSYEKL. V gave up 0 bases and J gave up 2 bases, with 7 bases separating them. DNA of the CDR3: TGCGCCAGCAGCCAAGATCGGACAAACTATGGCTACACCTTC. Protein sequence: CASSQDRTNYGYTF.

The V gene is TRBV14, the J gene TRBJ1-2; D call uncertain. CDR3 length: 14 residues. Germline-derived CDR1 and CDR2 are SGHDN and FVKESK. Between the trimmed V and J ends, which lost 1 base and 6 bases, there was a span of 12 bases. CDR3 loop: CASSQGRSSDGYTF. The CDR3 DNA follows: TGTGCCAGCAGCCAAGGGCGGTCTTCGGATGGCTACACCTTC. Looking up the rest from reference TRBV14 and TRBJ1-2 gives the full variable domain: EAGVTQFPSHSVIEKGQTVTLRCDPISGHDNLYWYRRVMGKEIKFLLHFVKESKQDESGMPNNRFLAERTGGTYSTLKVQPAELEDSGVYFCASSQGRSSDGYTFGSGTRLTVV.

This clone was counted between two and nine times. The chain couples TRBV9 to TRBJ2-7, with D possibly TRBD2 on 5 matching bases. Trimming left V 4 bases short and J 7 bases short, with 21 bases between. The CDR3 loop spans 15 amino acids. Germline V CDR1 and CDR2: SGDLS, YYNGEE. CDR3 coding DNA: TGTGCCAGCAGCTCCAGAGCGGCAAACTCCCTGGAGCAGTACTTC. This encodes CASSSRAANSLEQYF.

The gene calls are TRBV28 and TRBJ2-5; D call uncertain. V lost 5 bases to trimming and J lost 2 bases, with 12 bases between them. Per the germline V gene, CDR1 is MDHEN and CDR2 is SYDVKM. This CDR3 contains 14 residues. The CDR3 DNA follows: TGTGCCAGCAGTGTACCGTCAGAACAAGAGACCCAGTACTTC. Translated, it gives CASSVPSEQETQYF. The full variable domain, its missing parts supplied by reference TRBV28 and TRBJ2-5, is DVKVTQSSRYLVKRTGEKVFLECVQDMDHENMFWYRQDPGLGLRLIYFSYDVKMKEKGDIPEGYSVSREKKERFSLILESASTNQTSMYLCASSVPSEQETQYFGPGTRLLVL.

This clone occurred a few times. The chain is built from TRBV5-8 and TRBJ2-1; no reliable D call. Germline assignment: CDR1 SGHTS and CDR2 YDEGEE. V lost 7 bases and J 3 bases, leaving 17 bases between the germline ends. CDR3 length equals 15 residues. CDR3 DNA: TGTGCCAGCGAGGCAAGTTTCGGTAGCTACAATGAGCAGTTCTTC. As protein: CASEASFGSYNEQFF.